Listed below are T cell receptor beta chains from one sample, sequenced in a study of T cell responses to AZD1222 COVID-19 vaccine. Measured with immunoSEQ multiplex PCR; TCRdb has only the in-frame clones, and not every one. The sample's table shows about 140,000 clones. Sequenced material: peripheral blood. These receptors were collected from an adult in good health. Each CDR3 is given with its conserved first and last residue. A D gene is named only where the DNA matches it firmly.

TRBJ1-2,TRBV15,NA,CATSRGSGNYGYTF,TGTGCCACCAGCAGAGGATCCGGGAACTATGGCTACACCTTC
TRBJ1-2,TRBV5-1,NA,CASSWAGVTPPGYTF,TGCGCCAGCAGCTGGGCGGGAGTCACGCCTCCCGGCTACACCTTC
TRBJ1-6,TRBV6-5,NA,CASSWGTVGNSPLHF,TGTGCCAGCAGCTGGGGGACGGTCGGGAATTCACCCCTCCACTTT
TRBJ2-7,TRBV28,NA,CASSRGGTDSYEQYF,TGTGCCAGCAGTCGAGGCGGGACGGACTCCTACGAGCAGTACTTC
TRBJ1-2,TRBV19,NA,CASSIADAAGYGYTF,TGTGCCAGTAGTATAGCCGACGCCGCTGGCTATGGCTACACCTTC
TRBJ1-2,TRBV7-2,TRBD1,CASSLEGGQIYGYTF,TGTGCCAGCAGCTTAGAGGGGGGACAGATCTATGGCTACACCTTC
TRBJ1-2,TRBV28,NA,CASSLVGPGPEGYGYTF,TGTGCCAGCAGTTTAGTTGGGCCGGGACCCGAAGGCTATGGCTACACCTTC
TRBJ2-7,TRBV18,TRBD2,CASSPSVLRGTYEQYF,TGTGCCAGCTCCCCTTCGGTTTTGCGGGGGACCTACGAGCAGTACTTC
TRBJ1-2,TRBV5-1,TRBD1,CASSSGQGDYGYTF,TGCGCCAGCAGCTCGGGACAGGGTGACTATGGCTACACCTTC
TRBJ1-1,TRBV5-4,NA,CASSLAGHTEAFF,TGTGCCAGCAGCTTGGCAGGCCACACTGAAGCTTTCTTT
TRBJ2-7,TRBV29-1,NA,CSGVKGNEQYF,TGCAGCGGCGTGAAGGGAAACGAGCAGTACTTC
TRBJ1-6,TRBV11-3,NA,CASSLRRDNNSPLHF,TGTGCCAGCAGCTTGCGCCGGGATAATAATTCACCCCTCCACTTT
TRBJ2-3,TRBV7-9,TRBD2,CTSSPTSGGAFGTDTQYF,TGTACCAGCAGCCCAACTAGCGGGGGGGCCTTTGGGACAGATACGCAGTATTTT
TRBJ1-5,TRBV5-1,NA,CASSLGPRTENQPQHF,TGCGCCAGCAGCTTGGGCCCTCGGACGGAAAATCAGCCCCAGCATTTT
TRBJ1-4,TRBV7-9,NA,CASSTDLPTNEKLFF,TGTGCCAGCAGCACCGACTTACCAACTAATGAAAAACTGTTTTTT
TRBJ1-1,TRBV6-1,NA,CASSEAGRGGTEAFF,TGTGCCAGCAGTGAAGCGGGGCGGGGTGGGACTGAAGCTTTCTTT
TRBJ1-2,TRBV30,TRBD1,CAWAGQGARGYTF,TGTGCCTGGGCCGGACAGGGGGCGCGTGGCTACACCTTC
TRBJ2-7,TRBV2,TRBD2,CASSEKRGSSYEQYF,TGTGCCAGCAGTGAAAAGCGGGGGAGCTCCTACGAGCAGTACTTC
TRBJ1-1,TRBV6-5,NA,CASSHRGTYTEAFF,TGTGCCAGCAGCCACCGAGGTACTTACACTGAAGCTTTCTTT
TRBJ1-2,TRBV5-6,NA,CASSLVGVALVGTF,TGTGCCAGCAGCTTGGTAGGGGTCGCCCTGGTCGGCACCTTC
TRBJ1-1,TRBV5-1,NA,CASSPKRGWSTEAFF,TGCGCCAGCAGCCCCAAGAGGGGCTGGAGCACTGAAGCTTTCTTT
TRBJ2-1,TRBV16,NA,CASSHGRDNEQFF,TGTGCCAGCAGCCATGGCAGGGACAATGAGCAGTTCTTC
TRBJ1-2,TRBV7-9,TRBD1,CASSLFGTGDNYGYTF,TGTGCCAGCAGCTTATTCGGGACAGGCGATAACTATGGCTACACCTTC
TRBJ1-2,TRBV19,NA,CASSVGRSYGYTF,TGTGCCAGTAGCGTAGGGCGGTCATATGGCTACACCTTC
TRBJ2-7,TRBV19,TRBD2,CASSMAGGVYEQYF,TGTGCCAGTAGTATGGCGGGGGGGGTCTACGAGCAGTACTTC
TRBJ2-5,TRBV2,TRBD2,CASSGERGGRSAQYF,TGTGCCAGCAGTGGGGAGCGGGGGGGCCGTTCGGCCCAGTACTTC
TRBJ2-2,TRBV11-3,TRBD1,CASRPDRATGELFF,TGTGCCAGCAGGCCCGACAGGGCGACCGGGGAGCTGTTTTTT
TRBJ2-6,TRBV6-5,NA,CASSLSGANVLTF,TGTGCCAGCAGTCTTTCTGGGGCCAACGTCCTGACTTTC
TRBJ1-1,TRBV7-3,TRBD1,CASRNRDRGPNTEAFF,TGTGCCAGCAGGAACCGGGACAGGGGCCCGAACACTGAAGCTTTCTTT
TRBJ2-2,TRBV11-2,TRBD2,CASSPRGLAVNTGELFF,TGTGCCAGCAGCCCAAGAGGACTAGCGGTTAACACCGGGGAGCTGTTTTTT
TRBJ1-2,TRBV18,NA,CASSPAGQPNYGYTF,TGTGCCAGCTCACCAGCAGGACAGCCTAACTATGGCTACACCTTC
TRBJ1-2,TRBV3-1/TRBV3-2,TRBD1,CASSPARTGSRGVYGYTF,TGTGCCAGCAGCCCGGCGAGGACAGGCTCCCGGGGGGTATATGGCTACACCTTC
TRBJ1-5,TRBV19,TRBD1,CASSLDRLDQPQHF,TGTGCCAGTAGTTTGGACAGGTTGGATCAGCCCCAGCATTTT